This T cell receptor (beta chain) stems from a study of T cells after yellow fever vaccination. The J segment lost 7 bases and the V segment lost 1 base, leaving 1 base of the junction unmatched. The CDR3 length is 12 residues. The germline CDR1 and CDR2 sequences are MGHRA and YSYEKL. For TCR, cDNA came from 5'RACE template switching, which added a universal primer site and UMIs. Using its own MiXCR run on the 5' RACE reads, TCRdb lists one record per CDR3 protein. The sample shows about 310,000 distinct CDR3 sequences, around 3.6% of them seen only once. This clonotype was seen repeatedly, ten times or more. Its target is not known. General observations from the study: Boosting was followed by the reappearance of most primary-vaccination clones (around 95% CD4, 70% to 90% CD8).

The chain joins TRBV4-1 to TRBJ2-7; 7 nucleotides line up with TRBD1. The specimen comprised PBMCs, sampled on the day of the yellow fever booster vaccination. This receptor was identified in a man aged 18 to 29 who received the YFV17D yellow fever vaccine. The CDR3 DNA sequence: TGCGCCAGCAGCCAAGCAGGGGGAGAGCAGTACGTC. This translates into CASSQAGGEQYV.